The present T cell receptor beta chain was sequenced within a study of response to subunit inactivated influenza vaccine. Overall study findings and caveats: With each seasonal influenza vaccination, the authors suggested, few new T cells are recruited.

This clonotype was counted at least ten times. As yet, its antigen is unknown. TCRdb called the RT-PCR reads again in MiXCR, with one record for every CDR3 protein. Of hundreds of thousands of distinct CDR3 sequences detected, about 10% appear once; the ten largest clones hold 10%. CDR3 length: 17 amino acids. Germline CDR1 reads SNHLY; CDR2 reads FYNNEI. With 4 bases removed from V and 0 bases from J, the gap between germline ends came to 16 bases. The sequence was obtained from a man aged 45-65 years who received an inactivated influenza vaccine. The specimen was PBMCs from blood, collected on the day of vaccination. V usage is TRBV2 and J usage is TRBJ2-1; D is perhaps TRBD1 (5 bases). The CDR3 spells CASSGHRQFGSYNEQFF. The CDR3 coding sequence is TGTGCCAGCAGTGGCCATCGACAGTTCGGCTCCTACAATGAGCAGTTCTTC.